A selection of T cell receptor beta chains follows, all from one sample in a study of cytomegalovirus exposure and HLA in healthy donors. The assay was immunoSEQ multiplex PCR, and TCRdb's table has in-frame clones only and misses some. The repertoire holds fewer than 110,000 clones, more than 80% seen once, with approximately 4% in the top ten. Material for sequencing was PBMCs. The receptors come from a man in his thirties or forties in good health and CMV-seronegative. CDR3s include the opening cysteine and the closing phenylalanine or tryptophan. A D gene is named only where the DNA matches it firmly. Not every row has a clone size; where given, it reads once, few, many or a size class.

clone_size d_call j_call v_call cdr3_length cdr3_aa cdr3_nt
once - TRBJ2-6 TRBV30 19 CAWSVSAGTTFWGANVLTF TGTGCCTGGAGTGTCTCTGCGGGAACCACTTTTTGGGGGGCCAACGTCCTGACTTTC
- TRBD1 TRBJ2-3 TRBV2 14 CASTWRQGADTQYF TGTGCCAGCACTTGGCGGCAGGGGGCAGATACGCAGTATTTT
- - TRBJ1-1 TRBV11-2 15 CASSLEAGMNTEAFF TGTGCCAGCAGCTTAGAGGCAGGGATGAACACTGAAGCTTTCTTT
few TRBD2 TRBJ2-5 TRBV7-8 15 CASSLAASGGQTQYF TGTGCCAGCAGCTTAGCGGCTAGCGGGGGACAGACCCAGTACTTC
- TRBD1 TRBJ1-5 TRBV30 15 CAWSPEGTGNQPQHF TGTGCCTGGAGTCCCGAGGGGACAGGTAATCAGCCCCAGCATTTT
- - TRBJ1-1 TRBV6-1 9 CASSEARGF TGTGCCAGCAGTGAAGCCAGAGGCTTT
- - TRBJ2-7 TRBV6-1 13 CASADTFGYEQYF TGTGCCAGCGCGGACACATTCGGCTACGAGCAGTACTTC
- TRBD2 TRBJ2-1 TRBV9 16 CASSVAASGGLVEQFF TGTGCCAGCAGCGTAGCGGCTAGCGGGGGTTTGGTTGAGCAGTTCTTC
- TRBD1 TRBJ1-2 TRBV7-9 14 CASTRTGENYGYTF TGTGCCAGCACCAGGACAGGGGAAAACTATGGCTACACCTTC
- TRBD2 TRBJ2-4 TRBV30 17 CAWSVLAAGVAKNIQYF TGTGCCTGGAGTGTACTTGCTGCGGGAGTTGCCAAAAACATTCAGTACTTC
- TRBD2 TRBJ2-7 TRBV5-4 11 CASSFGREQYF TGTGCCAGCAGCTTCGGGAGGGAGCAGTACTTC
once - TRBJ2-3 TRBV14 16 CASSQEIRRAADTQYF TGTGCCAGCAGCCAAGAAATAAGGAGGGCTGCAGATACGCAGTATTTT
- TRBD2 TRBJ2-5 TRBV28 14 CASSLAGIQETQYF TGTGCCAGCAGCCTAGCGGGGATCCAAGAGACCCAGTACTTC
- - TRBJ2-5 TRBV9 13 CASSVGPGETQYF TGTGCCAGCAGCGTAGGCCCGGGAGAGACCCAGTACTTC
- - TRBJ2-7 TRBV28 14 CASSLRTVYYEQYF TGTGCCAGCAGTTTAAGGACAGTTTACTACGAGCAGTACTTC
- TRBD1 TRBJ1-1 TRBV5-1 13 CASSNRGGTEAFF TGCGCCAGCAGTAACAGGGGCGGGACTGAAGCTTTCTTT
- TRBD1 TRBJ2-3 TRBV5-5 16 CASSLRDRVTTDTQYF TGTGCCAGCAGCTTGAGGGACAGGGTTACAACAGATACGCAGTATTTT
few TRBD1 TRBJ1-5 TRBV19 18 CASSEPGQLEDSNQPQHF TGTGCCAGTAGTGAGCCGGGACAGCTAGAAGATAGCAATCAGCCCCAGCATTTT
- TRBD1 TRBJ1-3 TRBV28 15 CASSYHRGGGNTIYF TGTGCCAGCAGTTACCACAGGGGAGGTGGAAACACCATATATTTT
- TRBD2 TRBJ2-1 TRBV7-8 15 CASSPRLATYNEQFF TGTGCCAGCAGCCCGAGACTAGCGACCTACAATGAGCAGTTCTTC
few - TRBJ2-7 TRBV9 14 CASSPGEYSYEQYF TGTGCCAGCAGTCCAGGCGAGTACTCCTACGAGCAGTACTTC
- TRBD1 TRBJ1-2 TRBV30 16 CAWSVPRTGTNYGYTF TGTGCCTGGAGTGTACCGCGGACAGGGACTAACTATGGCTACACCTTC
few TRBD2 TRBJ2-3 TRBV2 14 CASLVAGRTDTQYF TGTGCCAGTCTGGTAGCGGGGCGTACAGATACGCAGTATTTT
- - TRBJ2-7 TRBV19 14 CATSPTEYSYEQYF TGTGCCACCTCTCCGACAGAATACTCCTACGAGCAGTACTTC
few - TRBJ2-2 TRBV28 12 CASSYLTGELFF TGTGCCAGCAGTTATCTGACCGGGGAGCTGTTTTTT
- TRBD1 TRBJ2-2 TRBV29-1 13 CSVGQGGPGELFF TGCAGCGTGGGACAGGGAGGGCCCGGGGAGCTGTTTTTT
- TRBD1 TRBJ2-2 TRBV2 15 CASTLTQTGTGELFF TGTGCCAGCACTCTAACCCAGACAGGGACCGGGGAGCTGTTTTTT
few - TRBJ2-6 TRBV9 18 CASSKLAGQHSGANVLTF TGTGCCAGCAGCAAGCTAGCCGGACAGCACTCTGGGGCCAACGTCCTGACTTTC
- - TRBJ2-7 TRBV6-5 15 CASSYIRGVSYEQYF TGTGCCAGCAGTTACATTCGAGGAGTCTCCTACGAGCAGTACTTC
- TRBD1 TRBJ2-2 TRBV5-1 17 CASSLLTGTGNTGELFF TGCGCCAGCAGCCTTTTAACTGGGACAGGGAACACCGGGGAGCTGTTTTTT
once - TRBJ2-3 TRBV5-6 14 CASSSPWSGDTQYF TGTGCCAGCAGCTCCCCATGGAGTGGAGATACGCAGTATTTT
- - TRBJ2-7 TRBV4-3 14 CASSQRTDAFEQYF TGCGCCAGCAGCCAGAGGACAGATGCCTTCGAGCAGTACTTC
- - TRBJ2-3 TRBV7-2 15 CASSLGPGVTDTQYF TGTGCCAGCAGCTTAGGCCCGGGAGTTACAGATACGCAGTATTTT
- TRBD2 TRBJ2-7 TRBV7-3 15 CASSPGLAGVYEQYF TGTGCCAGCAGCCCTGGACTAGCGGGTGTCTACGAGCAGTACTTC
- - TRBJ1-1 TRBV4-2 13 CASSQKESGEAFF TGTGCCAGCAGCCAAAAGGAGAGCGGCGAAGCTTTCTTT
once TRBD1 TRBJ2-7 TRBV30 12 CAWNRGLGEQYF TGTGCCTGGAACAGGGGGCTTGGAGAGCAGTACTTC
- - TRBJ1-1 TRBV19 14 CASSRGQTNTEAFF TGTGCCAGTAGTCGTGGACAGACCAACACTGAAGCTTTCTTT
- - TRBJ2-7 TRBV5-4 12 CASSYDSYEQYF TGTGCCAGCAGCTACGACAGCTACGAGCAGTACTTC
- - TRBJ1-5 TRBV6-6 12 CATGADNQPQHF TGTGCCACAGGGGCTGACAATCAGCCCCAGCATTTT
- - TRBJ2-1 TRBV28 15 CASSSVLSSYNEQFF TGTGCCAGCAGCTCCGTTTTGAGCTCCTACAATGAGCAGTTCTTC
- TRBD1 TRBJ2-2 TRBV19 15 CASKTGDLVTGELFF TGTGCCAGTAAGACAGGGGACCTCGTCACCGGGGAGCTGTTTTTT
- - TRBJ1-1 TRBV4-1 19 CASSHPPRGRDLMNTEAFF TGCGCCAGCAGCCACCCACCACGGGGGAGGGATTTGATGAACACTGAAGCTTTCTTT
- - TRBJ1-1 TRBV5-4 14 CASSQGGQNTEAFF TGTGCCAGCAGCCAAGGGGGACAGAACACTGAAGCTTTCTTT
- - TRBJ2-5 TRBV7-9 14 CASSSEMYQETQYF TGTGCCAGCAGCTCCGAGATGTACCAAGAGACCCAGTACTTC
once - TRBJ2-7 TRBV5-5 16 CASSLAIAVSFYEQYF TGTGCCAGCAGCTTGGCCATAGCGGTAAGCTTCTACGAGCAGTACTTC